This T cell receptor (beta chain) derives from a study of blood T cell repertoires in COVID-19. Across the study: Samples representing acute and convalescent COVID-19 were sourced from the United States, Italy and Spain.

V shed 5 bases and J 0 bases; nucleotides not matched to a gene: 7. The germline V gene encodes CDR1 SGHNT and CDR2 YYREEE (reference sequence). This CDR3 is built from 15 residues. In the authors' workflow: Nucleated cell counts were estimated from reference gene primer amplification. Some clones are missing from TCRdb's copy, which holds only in-frame ones; the method was immunoSEQ multiplex PCR. The V and J calls and the clone size are those of that table, but D and trimming were determined from the DNA. Among tens of thousands of clones listed, approximately 85% were seen once. V gene TRBV5-4 combines with J gene TRBJ1-1; TRBD1 matches 7 bases. This receptor was identified in a man aged 55 to 70 with COVID-19, enrolled during active disease. Sequences were obtained from peripheral blood. The CDR3 bases are TGTGCCAGCAGGAACCAGGGGGGCATGAACACTGAAGCTTTCTTT. This encodes CASRNQGGMNTEAFF.